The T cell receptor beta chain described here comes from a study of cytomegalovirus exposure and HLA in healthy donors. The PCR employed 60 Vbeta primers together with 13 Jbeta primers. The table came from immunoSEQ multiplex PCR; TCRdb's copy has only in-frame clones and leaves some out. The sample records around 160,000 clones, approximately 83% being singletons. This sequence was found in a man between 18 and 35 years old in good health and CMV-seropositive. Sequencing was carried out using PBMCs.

This CDR3 is CASSEISTGISYEQYF. CDR3 sequence (DNA): TGTGCCAGCAGTGAAATCTCGACAGGGATTTCCTACGAGCAGTACTTC. This chain joins TRBV6-1 and TRBJ2-7; 7 bases agree with TRBD1. From germline, CDR1 is MNHNS and CDR2 SASEGT. J gave up 1 base and V 2 bases, and 8 bases lay outside the gene matches. This CDR3 is built from 16 residues.